These T cell receptor beta chains were read from a single sample in a study of T cells after somatic rescue of genetic block. Repertoires were generated with immunoSEQ multiplex PCR, while TCRdb's copy carries only in-frame clones and drops some. The sample yields 15,000 or so clones, under 75% seen once. Sequenced material: peripheral blood mononuclear cells (PBMCs). These receptor sequences come from a boy between 10 and 17 years old. The CDR3 runs from the conserved cysteine through the conserved F or W. D genes are given only for firm matches. Clone size, where shown, is once, few, many, or a class for clones that have expanded.

j_call: TRBJ1-1
clone_size: .
d_call: TRBD1
v_call: TRBV2
cdr3_aa: CASSHGTGYMNTEAFF
cdr3_nt: TGTGCCAGCTCTCACGGGACAGGGTACATGAACACTGAAGCTTTCTTT

j_call: TRBJ2-1
clone_size: .
d_call: .
v_call: TRBV18
cdr3_aa: CASSRDLPYNEQFF
cdr3_nt: TGTGCCAGCTCACGAGACTTGCCCTACAATGAGCAGTTCTTC

j_call: TRBJ2-2
clone_size: many
d_call: .
v_call: TRBV9
cdr3_aa: CASSVGGLGWNTGELFF
cdr3_nt: TGTGCCAGCAGCGTCGGAGGGCTGGGATGGAACACCGGGGAGCTGTTTTTT

j_call: TRBJ2-7
clone_size: once
d_call: .
v_call: TRBV5-8
cdr3_aa: CASSGKGSYEQYF
cdr3_nt: TGTGCCAGCAGCGGGAAGGGTAGCTACGAGCAGTACTTC

j_call: TRBJ1-5
clone_size: medium-sized
d_call: .
v_call: TRBV6-1
cdr3_aa: CASSVGVITGRGNQPQHF
cdr3_nt: TGTGCCAGCAGTGTGGGGGTCATTACAGGGAGGGGAAATCAGCCCCAGCATTTT

j_call: TRBJ2-1
clone_size: .
d_call: TRBD2
v_call: TRBV18
cdr3_aa: CASSPRGLAGGEQFF
cdr3_nt: TGTGCCAGCTCACCAAGGGGACTAGCGGGGGGTGAGCAGTTCTTC

j_call: TRBJ1-1
clone_size: .
d_call: TRBD1
v_call: TRBV5-1
cdr3_aa: CASLGQGNTEAFF
cdr3_nt: TGCGCCAGCTTAGGACAGGGGAACACTGAAGCTTTCTTT

j_call: TRBJ2-2
clone_size: .
d_call: .
v_call: TRBV7-3
cdr3_aa: CASSPTGTGELFF
cdr3_nt: TGTGCCAGCAGCCCCACAGGCACCGGGGAGCTGTTTTTT

j_call: TRBJ2-5
clone_size: once
d_call: .
v_call: TRBV4-1
cdr3_aa: CASSQRGLRGMGLRETQYF
cdr3_nt: TGCGCCAGCAGCCAAAGGGGCCTCAGGGGTATGGGGCTAAGGGAGACCCAGTACTTC

j_call: TRBJ2-2
clone_size: .
d_call: .
v_call: TRBV29-1
cdr3_aa: CSPPIMEIGGRAGELFF
cdr3_nt: TGCAGCCCCCCAATAATGGAAATAGGGGGGAGAGCCGGGGAGCTGTTTTTT

j_call: TRBJ1-1
clone_size: few
d_call: TRBD1
v_call: TRBV7-2
cdr3_aa: CASSLQGATEAFF
cdr3_nt: TGTGCCAGCAGCTTACAGGGGGCTACTGAAGCTTTCTTT

j_call: TRBJ1-2
clone_size: .
d_call: TRBD1
v_call: TRBV5-5
cdr3_aa: CASSSVTGGDYGYTF
cdr3_nt: TGTGCCAGCAGCTCGGTGACAGGGGGGGACTATGGCTACACCTTC

j_call: TRBJ2-7
clone_size: once
d_call: TRBD1
v_call: TRBV4-2
cdr3_aa: CASSHYGTGGNEQYF
cdr3_nt: TGTGCCAGCAGCCACTATGGGACAGGGGGTAACGAGCAGTACTTC

j_call: TRBJ1-2
clone_size: .
d_call: .
v_call: TRBV5-4
cdr3_aa: CASSLGQTYGYTF
cdr3_nt: TGTGCCAGCAGCTTGGGGCAGACCTATGGCTACACCTTC